One and the same sample provided the 18 T cell receptor beta chains below, sequenced in a study of blood T cell repertoires in COVID-19. The repertoire was sequenced with immunoSEQ multiplex PCR; TCRdb's copy has only in-frame clones and lacks some. The sample has approximately 290,000 clones; over 75% are singletons. Material for sequencing was PBMCs or T cells enriched from blood (not recorded which). Receptor source: a woman in her 30s who had recovered from COVID-19.

J is TRBJ1-1 and V is TRBV7-9, with D maybe TRBD1 (6 bases). V was trimmed by 6 bases and J by 5 bases, leaving 10 bases between them. The CDR3 contains 12 residues. In germline, CDR1 is SEHNR, CDR2 FQNEAQ (reference sequence). The CDR3 DNA reads TGTGCCAGCAGTGAGGGGGAGACTGAAGCTTTCTTT. This sequence encodes CASSEGETEAFF.

This chain connects TRBV19 to TRBJ1-1; D is uncertain. CDR3 length: 16 residues. V dropped 3 bases and J dropped 5 bases, with 19 bases sitting between them. Germline V gene data show CDR1 as LNHDA and CDR2 as SQIVND (reference sequence). CDR3 loop: CASSIPGSGFETEAFF. The CDR3 nucleotides are TGTGCCAGTAGTATCCCCGGCTCGGGGTTCGAGACTGAAGCTTTCTTT.

The table lists this clone with a few counts. The chain couples TRBV10-3 to TRBJ1-1; D is possibly TRBD1 (5 bases). CDR3 size: 17 residues. Germline assignment: CDR1 ENHRY and CDR2 SYGVKD. V shed 2 bases and J shed 0 bases, with 16 bases lying between them. CDR3: CAISELRRGGVNTEAFF. The CDR3, as DNA: TGTGCCATCAGTGAGCTCCGGCGGGGAGGGGTGAACACTGAAGCTTTCTTT.

DNA of the CDR3: TGTGCCAGCAGTCCCTCTAGTGGTCTCCTATACGAGCAGTACTTC. Protein sequence: CASSPSSGLLYEQYF. The V and J genes are TRBV6-6 and TRBJ2-7, with D uncertain. CDR1 is MNHNY and CDR2 is SVGAGI in the germline V gene (reference sequence). Trimming left V 5 bases short and J 4 bases short, with 18 bases between. The CDR3 runs to 15 residues.

This clone came up a few times. The V gene is TRBV5-1, the J gene TRBJ1-3; D unclear. The CDR3 is 15 amino acids. In germline, CDR1 is SGHRS, CDR2 YFSETQ. Deletions cut 4 bases from V and 0 bases from J, with 11 bases between. CDR3 in DNA: TGCGCCAGCAGCCCTGACACCAACTCTGGAAACACCATATATTTT. Translating gives CASSPDTNSGNTIYF.

The chain joins TRBV2 to TRBJ1-2; no clear D gene. Germline assignment: CDR1 SNHLY and CDR2 FYNNEI. Trimming pared 4 bases from V and 6 bases from J, leaving 15 bases between. There are 14 residues in the CDR3. The CDR3 sequence is CASSGRTGLDGYTF. In DNA form, the CDR3 reads TGTGCCAGCAGTGGACGGACGGGGTTAGATGGCTACACCTTC.

This clone was counted only a few times. The V call is TRBV27, the J call TRBJ2-2, with D perhaps matching TRBD2 (5 bases). CDR1 is MNHEY, CDR2 SMNVEV, per germline (reference sequence). This CDR3 has 17 residues. V lost 2 bases to trimming and J lost 1 base, with 14 bases between them. The CDR3 sequence: CASSLAGRKRNTGELFF. DNA for the CDR3: TGTGCCAGCAGTTTAGCGGGCAGGAAGAGGAACACCGGGGAGCTGTTTTTT.

The CDR3 loop is CASSLKTGRNTGELFF. The DNA for the CDR3 is TGTGCCAGCAGTTTAAAGACAGGGAGGAACACCGGGGAGCTGTTTTTT. The V call is TRBV27, the J call TRBJ2-2, with TRBD1 matching 7 bases. CDR3 length equals 16 residues. The V gene's germline CDR1 is MNHEY and CDR2 SMNVEV (reference sequence). V lost 2 bases to trimming and J lost 1 base; unmatched junction nucleotides: 4.

This clone was recorded many times. This chain joins TRBV5-1 and TRBJ2-1; 8 nucleotides align to TRBD2. Unmatched junction bases numbered 9, after V lost 2 bases and J lost 5 bases. Germline CDR1 reads SGHRS; CDR2 reads YFSETQ. This CDR3 spans 16 amino acids. The CDR3 loop is CASSFRGTSADNEQFF. In nucleotides, the CDR3 is TGCGCCAGCAGCTTTCGAGGGACTAGTGCGGACAATGAGCAGTTCTTC.

The chain couples TRBV3-1 (or the pseudogene TRBV3-2) to TRBJ2-1; 10 bases match TRBD2. V was clipped by 0 bases and J by 7 bases; unmatched bases: 12. The germline V gene encodes CDR1 LGHDT and CDR2 YNNKEL (reference sequence). The CDR3 spans 18 residues. The CDR3 is CASSQEILAGVSGNEQFF. The CDR3, as DNA: TGTGCCAGCAGCCAAGAGATCCTAGCGGGGGTTAGTGGGAATGAGCAGTTCTTC.

The table lists this clone with a count of one. CDR3 in DNA: TGTGCCATCAGCGGGGATCGTGAAGCTTTCTTT. The encoded protein is CAISGDREAFF. V and J are TRBV10-3 and TRBJ1-1; D is uncertain. Trimming left V 6 bases short and J 7 bases short, with 9 bases between. This CDR3 has 11 amino acids. CDR1 ENHRY and CDR2 SYGVKD come from the germline V gene.

This sequence joins TRBV10-2 and TRBJ2-1; D is perhaps TRBD2 (6 bases). The V gene lost 1 base and the J gene lost 8 bases, with 6 bases spanning the gap. Germline values: CDR1 WSHSY, CDR2 SAAADI. The CDR3 contains 12 residues. The CDR3 region is CASSEWGDEQFF. CDR3 bases: TGCGCCAGCAGTGAGTGGGGGGATGAGCAGTTCTTC.

This sequence joins TRBV18 and TRBJ2-1; the match to TRBD1 covers 8 bases. The germline V gene encodes CDR1 KGHSH and CDR2 LQKENI. The CDR3 has 14 amino acids. The trim removed 5 bases at V and 5 bases at J, leaving 5 bases unmatched. The CDR3 spells CASSGQGLNNEQFF. As DNA, the CDR3 is TGTGCCAGCTCAGGACAGGGCTTAAACAATGAGCAGTTCTTC.

This sequence joins TRBV28 and TRBJ2-7, with 7 bases that match TRBD1. The CDR3 is made up of 13 amino acids. V lost 8 bases to trimming and J lost 4 bases; unmatched junction nucleotides: 8. Germline CDR1 and CDR2: MDHEN and SYDVKM. DNA for the CDR3: TGTGCCAGCTTCCTGACAGGGAAGTACGAGCAGTACTTC. Its translation: CASFLTGKYEQYF.

This chain links TRBV3-1 (or the pseudogene TRBV3-2) with TRBJ2-1; 8 bases agree with TRBD2. The germline V gene has CDR1 LGHDT and CDR2 YNNKEL (reference sequence). There are 15 residues in the CDR3. J gave up 4 bases and V 2 bases, and 4 bases lay outside the gene matches. The CDR3 DNA follows: TGTGCCAGCAGCCAATTGGGCGGGAGGTACAATGAGCAGTTCTTC. Translated: CASSQLGGRYNEQFF.

The CDR3 DNA reads TGTGCCAGTAGTATGAGGGCTTGGGCTTCCCCTGAAGCTTTCTTT. Its protein is CASSMRAWASPEAFF. V is TRBV19 and J is TRBJ1-1; D gene uncertain. The CDR3 has 15 residues. The germline V and J ends were trimmed by 3 bases and 6 bases, with 17 bases remaining between them. In germline, CDR1 is LNHDA, CDR2 SQIVND (reference sequence).

This clone came up a few times. This rearrangement joins TRBV7-2 to TRBJ2-3; 8 bases match TRBD2. The length of the CDR3 is 16 residues. V dropped 6 bases and J dropped 0; count of bases not matched to a gene: 8. CDR1 SGHTA and CDR2 FQGNSA come from the germline V gene. CDR3: CASRLHSGASTDTQYF. Written as DNA, the CDR3 is TGTGCCAGCAGACTTCATAGCGGGGCTAGCACAGATACGCAGTATTTT.

The chain joins TRBV7-2 to TRBJ1-2; 7 nucleotides match TRBD1. Germline loops: CDR1 SGHTA, CDR2 FQGNSA. CDR3 size: 13 residues. Trimming cost V 5 bases and J 5 bases; bases outside gene matches: 5. In DNA, the CDR3 is TGTGCCAGCAGCCGGGGACAGACATATGGCTACACCTTC. Encoded protein: CASSRGQTYGYTF. The full variable domain, with the rest looked up from reference TRBV7-2 and TRBJ1-2, is GAGVSQSPSNKVTEKGKDVELRCDPISGHTALYWYRQSLGQGLEFLIYFQGNSAPDKSGLPSDRFSAERTGGSVSTLTIQRTQQEDSAVYLCASSRGQTYGYTFGSGTRLTVV.